Shown below are 15 T cell receptor beta chains from a single sample sequenced in a study of cytomegalovirus exposure and HLA in healthy donors. The PCR ran on 60 Vbeta and 13 Jbeta primers. Using immunoSEQ multiplex PCR, the repertoire was profiled, and TCRdb retains in-frame clones only, with some absent. The table records about 160,000 clones, about 80% of them present only once. Specimen: PBMCs. These receptors all stem from a woman in her forties or fifties in good health and CMV-seronegative.

This sequence joins TRBV7-9 and TRBJ2-7; 10 positions agree with TRBD1. CDR3 size: 16 residues. Germline V gene data show CDR1 as SEHNR and CDR2 as FQNEAQ (reference sequence). V gave up 5 bases and J gave up 4 bases; unmatched junction bases: 11. The CDR3: CASSPGGTGASYEQYF. CDR3 nucleotide sequence: TGTGCCAGCAGCCCGGGTGGGACAGGGGCTTCTTACGAGCAGTACTTC.

Here the CDR3 reads CASSWILAASTDTQYF. In DNA, the CDR3 is TGCGCCAGCAGCTGGATACTAGCGGCGAGCACAGATACGCAGTATTTT. The chain has TRBV5-1 and TRBJ2-3, with 8 positions matching TRBD2. The CDR3 runs 16 residues. CDR1 is SGHRS and CDR2 is YFSETQ in the germline V gene. The ends lost 3 bases at V and 0 bases at J; junction bases unmatched: 6.

V usage is TRBV30 and J usage is TRBJ2-1, with a weak D call TRBD2 (6 bases). This CDR3 comprises 14 residues. V lost 4 bases to trimming and J lost 3 bases, with 13 bases between them. The V gene's germline CDR1 is GTSNPN and CDR2 SVGIG (reference sequence). The CDR3 nucleotides are TGTGCCTGGAAGGGCGGGGAACTCTACAATGAGCAGTTCTTC. This gives the protein CAWKGGELYNEQFF. Full variable domain (outside the CDR3, taken from reference TRBV30 and TRBJ2-1): SQTIHQWPATLVQPVGSPLSLECTVEGTSNPNLYWYRQAAGRGLQLLFYSVGIGQISSEVPQNLSASRPQDRQFILSSKKLLLSDSGFYLCAWKGGELYNEQFFGPGTRLTVL.

For this clone: An end of the junction differs from the germline gene, which may be a read error. CDR3 bases: TGTCCCAGCAGCCGTAAACACAGCTATGGCTACACCTTC. This encodes CPSSRKHSYGYTF. The chain joins TRBV7-9 to TRBJ1-2; D unclear. CDR1 and CDR2 (germline): SEHNR, FQNEAQ (reference sequence). CDR3 length equals 13 residues.

This chain uses TRBV5-1 with TRBJ2-3; 11 bases match TRBD2. This CDR3 contains 17 residues. The germline V gene has CDR1 SGHRS and CDR2 YFSETQ. Losses at the gene ends were 0 bases for V and 0 bases for J; bases not matched to a gene: 3. CDR3 sequence (DNA): TGCGCCAGCAGCTTGGGAACTAGCGGGGGAAGCACAGATACGCAGTATTTT. Translation: CASSLGTSGGSTDTQYF.

This clone came up once. This sequence joins TRBV19 and TRBJ1-1, with D unresolved. CDR3 length equals 15 residues. Trimming left V 4 bases short and J 6 bases short, with 18 bases between. Germline values: CDR1 LNHDA, CDR2 SQIVND (reference sequence). CDR3 sequence reads: CASSTSRLGGSEAFF. Here the CDR3 DNA reads TGTGCCAGTAGTACCTCGCGGCTTGGAGGGTCTGAAGCTTTCTTT.

The genes are TRBV28 and TRBJ1-5; weak D call: TRBD1 (6 bases). With 8 bases removed from V and 8 bases from J, the gap between germline ends came to 19 bases. Germline V gene sequence: CDR1 MDHEN, CDR2 SYDVKM. CDR3 length: 14 residues. The CDR3 region is CASDGEGVGKPQHF. The CDR3 DNA reads TGTGCCAGCGACGGGGAGGGGGTAGGTAAGCCCCAGCATTTT.

This sequence joins TRBV15 and TRBJ1-6, with a weak D call TRBD1 (6 bases). The ends were cut back, 1 base at V and 13 bases at J, with 20 bases in the middle. The germline CDR1 and CDR2 sequences are LNHNV and YYDKDF (reference sequence). The CDR3 is 16 amino acids. This chain's CDR3 is CATSRGQPNRVFPLHF. CDR3 DNA: TGTGCCACCAGCAGAGGACAACCTAACAGGGTTTTCCCCCTCCACTTT. The full variable domain, rest sourced from reference TRBV15 and TRBJ1-6, is DAMVIQNPRYQVTQFGKPVTLSCSQTLNHNVMYWYQQKSSQAPKLLFHYYDKDFNNEADTPDNFQSRRPNTSFCFLDIRSPGLGDTAMYLCATSRGQPNRVFPLHFGNGTRLTVT.

This chain connects TRBV5-1 to TRBJ2-2, with D possibly being TRBD1 (6 bases). Deletions cut 4 bases from V and 0 bases from J, with 10 bases between. There are 15 residues in the CDR3. CDR1 SGHRS and CDR2 YFSETQ come from the germline V gene. The CDR3 region is CASSTQGPNTGELFF. The DNA for the CDR3 is TGCGCCAGCAGCACGCAGGGGCCGAACACCGGGGAGCTGTTTTTT.

The chain couples TRBV19 to TRBJ1-1; no clear D gene. Trimming took off 1 base at V and 1 base at J, with 10 bases between the two ends. The CDR3 is made up of 15 amino acids. Germline CDR1 is LNHDA and CDR2 is SQIVND (reference sequence). The CDR3 spells CASSIVGRKNTEAFF. The CDR3 DNA sequence: TGTGCCAGTAGTATAGTGGGCAGAAAGAACACTGAAGCTTTCTTT. The whole variable domain, filled in from reference TRBV19 and TRBJ1-1, reads DGGITQSPKYLFRKEGQNVTLSCEQNLNHDAMYWYRQDPGQGLRLIYYSQIVNDFQKGDIAEGYSVSREKKESFPLTVTSAQKNPTAFYLCASSIVGRKNTEAFFGQGTRLTVV.

The chain uses TRBV13 and TRBJ1-3, with a possible D match to TRBD1 (5 bases). The CDR3 runs 15 residues. The V gene lost 1 base and the J gene lost 2 bases, with 9 bases spanning the gap. In germline, CDR1 is PRHDT, CDR2 FYEKMQ (reference sequence). CDR3 DNA: TGTGCCAGCAGCTTAGAAGGGGAGGCTGGAAACACCATATATTTT. Amino acids: CASSLEGEAGNTIYF.

The sample holds one count of this clone. V and J are TRBV18 and TRBJ1-4; a weak D match, TRBD1 (6 bases). The germline gives CDR1 KGHSH, CDR2 LQKENI. Trimming took 4 bases from V and 4 from J, leaving 13 bases between them. There are 15 residues in the CDR3. CDR3 sequence (DNA): TGTGCCAGCTCACTACAAGGGGGTTATAATGAAAAACTGTTTTTT. Translating gives CASSLQGGYNEKLFF.

V is TRBV4-3 and J is TRBJ2-7; D is possibly TRBD1 (6 bases). The germline V and J ends were trimmed by 2 bases and 2 bases, with 13 bases remaining between them. Germline V gene sequence: CDR1 LGHNA, CDR2 YSLEER. The CDR3 has 15 amino acids. CDR3 protein: CASSQFYRAPYEQYF. The CDR3 bases are TGCGCCAGCAGCCAATTTTACAGGGCTCCCTACGAGCAGTACTTC.

This rearrangement joins TRBV4-1 to TRBJ2-5; TRBD1 matches at 11 bases. V lost 4 bases and J lost 5; bases outside the gene matches: 9. The CDR3 extends over 16 amino acids. In germline, CDR1 is MGHRA, CDR2 YSYEKL. The DNA for the CDR3 is TGCGCCAGCAGCCGTCCGGACAGGGGGCTAGGTGAGACCCAGTACTTC. Residues: CASSRPDRGLGETQYF.

V is TRBV6-1 and J is TRBJ1-2; 11 bases are a match to TRBD1. J gave up 2 bases and V 6 bases, and 2 bases lay outside the gene matches. The CDR3 totals 14 residues. CDR1 and CDR2 (germline): MNHNS, SASEGT. The CDR3 DNA sequence: TGTGCCAGCAGGGACAGGGGGCGAAACTATGGCTACACCTTC. The encoded protein is CASRDRGRNYGYTF.